This T cell receptor beta chain was found in a study of shared clonotypes between healthy human individuals. TCRdb keeps only in-frame clones here, not all; method: immunoSEQ multiplex PCR. Of roughly 650,000 clones listed, approximately 97% were seen once; the top ten hold roughly 0.055%. On this clone: Other DNA sequences in the sample encode the same CDR3.

V shed 4 bases, J shed 1 base, and the junction held 6 bases outside the gene matches. Germline V gives CDR1 MDHEN, CDR2 SYDVKM. The length of the CDR3 is 15 residues. The sample comprised naive CD4+ T cells sorted from blood. Subset in this sample: CD45RA+ positively selected. The chain carries TRBV28 and TRBJ2-5; 7 bases align to TRBD2. The clonotype originates from a woman aged 25 to 39 in good health. As DNA, the CDR3 is TGTGCCAGCAGTTCCCCCCCGGGGGGCCAAGAGACCCAGTACTTC. Translated: CASSSPPGGQETQYF.